This T cell receptor beta chain was captured in a study of blood T cell repertoires in COVID-19. Produced via immunoSEQ multiplex PCR; TCRdb's table is partial and in-frame only. This sample has about 220,000 clones, with about four fifths found just once. The germline gives CDR1 SEHNR, CDR2 FQNEAQ (reference sequence). Deletions cut 3 bases from V and 4 bases from J, with 7 bases between. CDR3 length: 13 amino acids. Material for sequencing was peripheral blood. The chain uses TRBV7-9 and TRBJ2-1; tentatively, D is TRBD1 (5 bases). This clonotype was sampled from a woman at least 80 years old with acute or convalescent COVID-19. CDR3 sequence reads: CASSLGQYNEQFF. DNA of the CDR3: TGTGCCAGCAGCTTGGGGCAGTACAATGAGCAGTTCTTC.